This TCR beta chain comes out of a study of early stage breast cancer tumors. For this clone: Its antigen is still unknown.

Study-wide findings and caveats: Most shared enriched TCRB sequences were commonly generated ones. Unsorted bulk genomic DNA sequencing lacked pairing and functional marker data. Tumor and normal breast were distinguished via blood comparison in about 90% of the 16 patients. Tumors had about 2.5-fold higher T cell density and higher clonality than adjacent normal breast tissue.

Clones were sequenced by immunoSEQ multiplex PCR, and TCRdb holds only the in-frame ones, with some missing. Of about 51,000 clones in the sample, around 80% were seen once. This CDR3 spans 13 amino acids. V shed 6 bases and J shed 5 bases, with 13 bases lying between them. The germline gives CDR1 LNHNV, CDR2 YYDKDF (reference sequence). The receptor was derived from a person aged 40 to 49 with breast cancer. The chain joins TRBV15 to TRBJ1-2; TRBD1 might be the D (6 bases). Sequenced: blood. CDR3 region: CATSLGGGYGYTF. The DNA for the CDR3 is TGTGCCACCAGTCTCGGGGGCGGATATGGCTACACCTTC.